This record concerns one T cell receptor beta chain sequence. The CDR3 has 16 residues. V gave up 4 bases and J gave up 3 bases; unmatched junction bases: 3. Germline V gene lookup returns CDR1 SGHNT and CDR2 YYREEE (reference sequence). Seattle's enrolled individuals joined amid active infection and were then monitored longitudinally. The data originate from a study of blood T cell repertoires in COVID-19. Study-level information: T cells, B-cell-depleted T cells, or PBMCs provided the cDNA or gDNA that served as material.

Methods used by the authors: Amplification with reference gene primers provided the estimates of nucleated cell counts. This table comes from immunoSEQ multiplex PCR, and its TCRdb copy is limited to in-frame clones, with some not included. The D gene and trimming were derived from the DNA, and the V and J assignments and clone size from that table. In the table there are almost 250,000 clones, 86% of which are singletons. The specimen sequenced was peripheral blood. The V gene is TRBV5-4, the J gene TRBJ2-3; 15 nucleotides align to TRBD2. This TCR was recovered from a woman older than 75 with COVID-19, enrolled during active disease. The CDR3 sequence: CASSTGTSGGTDTQYF. CDR3 in DNA: TGTGCCAGCAGCACCGGGACTAGCGGGGGGACAGATACGCAGTATTTT.